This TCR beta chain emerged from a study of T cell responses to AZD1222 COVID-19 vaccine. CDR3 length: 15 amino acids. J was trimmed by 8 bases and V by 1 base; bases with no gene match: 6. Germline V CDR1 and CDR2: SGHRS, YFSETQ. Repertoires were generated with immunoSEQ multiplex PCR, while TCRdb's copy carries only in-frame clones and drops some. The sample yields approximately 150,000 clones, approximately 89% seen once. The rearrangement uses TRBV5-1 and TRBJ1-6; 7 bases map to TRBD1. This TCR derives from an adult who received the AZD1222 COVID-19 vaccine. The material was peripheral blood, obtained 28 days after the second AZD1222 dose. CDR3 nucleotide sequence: TGCGCCAGCAGCTTGCCTGACAGGGACGATTCACCCCTCCACTTT. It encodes CASSLPDRDDSPLHF.